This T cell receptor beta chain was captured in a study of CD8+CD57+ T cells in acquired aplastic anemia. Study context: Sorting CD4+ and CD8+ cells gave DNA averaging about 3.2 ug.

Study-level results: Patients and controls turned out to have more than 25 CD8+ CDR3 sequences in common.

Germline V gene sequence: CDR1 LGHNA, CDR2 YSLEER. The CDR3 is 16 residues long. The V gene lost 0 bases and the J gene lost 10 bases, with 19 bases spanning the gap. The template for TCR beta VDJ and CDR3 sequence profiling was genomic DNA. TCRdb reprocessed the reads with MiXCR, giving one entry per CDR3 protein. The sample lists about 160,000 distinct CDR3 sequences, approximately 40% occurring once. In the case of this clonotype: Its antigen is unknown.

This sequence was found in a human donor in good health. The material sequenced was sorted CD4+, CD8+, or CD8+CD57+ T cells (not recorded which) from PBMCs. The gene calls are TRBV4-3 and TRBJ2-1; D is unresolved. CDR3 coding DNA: TGCGCCAGCAGCCAAGATTTCGCCAGGTCGGTAGGAGAGCAGTTCTTC. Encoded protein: CASSQDFARSVGEQFF.